This passage covers 32 T cell receptor beta chains from one sample sequenced in a study of blood T cell repertoires in COVID-19. Assay used: immunoSEQ multiplex PCR; TCRdb lists only in-frame clones, some missing. The data show 190,000 or so clones, with approximately 86% seen just once and roughly 2.5% held by the top ten. Sequencing used peripheral blood. These receptors were taken from a man aged 40-49 years with active or convalescent COVID-19.

This sequence joins TRBV29-1 and TRBJ1-2; TRBD1 might be the D (6 bases). Germline values: CDR1 SQVTM, CDR2 ANQGSEA. V was pared by 4 bases and J by 6 bases, with 15 bases between. The CDR3 sequence is 13 residues long. CDR3 protein: CSVVTGGGDGYTF. Written as DNA, the CDR3 is TGCAGCGTTGTGACAGGTGGGGGGGATGGCTACACCTTC.

This clone was detected only a few times. The chain carries TRBV18 and TRBJ2-6; a weak D match, TRBD1 (5 bases). CDR3 length: 15 amino acids. The germline CDR1 and CDR2 sequences are KGHSH and LQKENI. V lost 6 bases to trimming and J lost 0 bases, with 9 bases between them. Here the CDR3 reads CASSQQGSGANVLTF. CDR3 DNA: TGTGCCAGCTCCCAGCAGGGCTCTGGGGCCAACGTCCTGACTTTC.

The V call is TRBV30, the J call TRBJ2-5; 10 bases map to TRBD2. The germline gives CDR1 GTSNPN, CDR2 SVGIG (reference sequence). The V segment lost 0 bases and the J segment 5 bases; nucleotides outside the gene matches: 9. This CDR3 is 16 amino acids long. CDR3 protein: CAWSVGLAGVWETQYF. CDR3 nucleotide sequence: TGTGCCTGGAGTGTAGGGCTAGCGGGGGTTTGGGAGACCCAGTACTTC.

The chain carries TRBV2 and TRBJ1-1; a weak D match, TRBD1 (6 bases). V shed 7 bases and J shed 4 bases, with 10 bases lying between them. This CDR3 has 12 amino acids. The germline V gene has CDR1 SNHLY and CDR2 FYNNEI. The CDR3 nucleotides read TGTGCCAGCATTCAGGGGAGCACTGAAGCTTTCTTT. It is translated as CASIQGSTEAFF.

This chain uses TRBV2 with TRBJ2-7, with D possibly being TRBD1 (5 bases). Germline CDR1 SNHLY, CDR2 FYNNEI. The V end lost 2 bases, the J end lost 0 bases, and 11 bases lay between the germline ends. The CDR3 contains 15 residues. CDR3 bases: TGTGCCAGCAGTGAATTTTACAGGAGCTCCTACGAGCAGTACTTC. As protein: CASSEFYRSSYEQYF.

The V and J genes are TRBV12-3 or TRBV12-4 and TRBJ1-3; D is ambiguous. The CDR3 is made up of 13 amino acids. V lost 8 bases, J lost 3 bases, and 11 bases lay in between. CDR3 amino acids: CASVKFGGNTIYF. CDR3 bases: TGTGCCAGCGTCAAGTTCGGTGGAAACACCATATATTTT.

Details on this clone: At one boundary the junction diverges from the germline segment, which might be a read error. V usage is TRBV4-1 and J usage is TRBJ1-1; a weak D match, TRBD1 (6 bases). Germline V gives CDR1 MGHRA, CDR2 YSYEKL. The CDR3 contains 16 residues. This chain's CDR3 is CASSQELLIGQGKGEF. The DNA of the CDR3 is TGCGCCAGCAGCCAAGAACTTCTCATAGGGCAGGGGAAAGGCGAGTTT.

CDR3 protein: CASSGGQFYNSPLHF. The CDR3 DNA follows: TGTGCCAGCAGCGGCGGACAGTTCTATAATTCACCCCTCCACTTT. The chain combines TRBV11-3 with TRBJ1-6, with D tentatively TRBD1 (6 bases). This CDR3 spans 15 amino acids. Germline V gene data show CDR1 as SGHNT and CDR2 as YENEEA. The V gene lost 5 bases and the J gene lost 3 bases, with 11 bases spanning the gap.

This clone was observed a handful of times. The rearrangement joins TRBV6-2 or TRBV6-3 to TRBJ1-1, with D uncertain. The germline V gene encodes CDR1 MNHEY and CDR2 SVGEGT. CDR3 length equals 14 residues. The V gene lost 2 bases and the J gene lost 1 base, with 8 bases spanning the gap. The CDR3 DNA reads TGTGCCAGCAGTTACCTGGCCGAGAACACTGAAGCTTTCTTT. Translating it yields CASSYLAENTEAFF.

The rearrangement uses TRBV27 and TRBJ2-7, with 9 bases fitting TRBD1. Germline CDR1 reads MNHEY; CDR2 reads SMNVEV (reference sequence). The CDR3 loop spans 15 amino acids. The J segment lost 3 bases and the V segment lost 0 bases, leaving 3 bases of the junction unmatched. CDR3 coding DNA: TGTGCCAGCAGTTTATCGGGACAGGGCTACTACGAGCAGTACTTC. Translating it yields CASSLSGQGYYEQYF.

The rearrangement joins TRBV6-1 to TRBJ1-4; D possibly corresponds to TRBD1 (6 bases). The germline gives CDR1 MNHNS, CDR2 SASEGT. V shed 3 bases and J shed 8 bases, with 13 bases lying between them. The CDR3 runs to 14 residues. CDR3 nucleotide sequence: TGTGCCAGCAGTGACAGGGGTTATTCAGAAAAACTGTTTTTT. This translates into CASSDRGYSEKLFF.

This clone has more than one count but fewer than ten. The chain has TRBV28 and TRBJ1-1; 7 bases align to TRBD1. V lost 7 bases and J lost 7; bases outside the gene matches: 12. Per germline, CDR1 MDHEN and CDR2 SYDVKM. The CDR3 extends over 14 amino acids. CDR3 coding DNA: TGTGCCAGCAAAGGAGGGGGCGCCTTCGGTGAAGCTTTCTTT. Translating gives CASKGGGAFGEAFF.

The CDR3 loop is CASSQDRMNTEAFF. The CDR3 bases are TGTGCCAGCAGCCAAGACAGAATGAACACTGAAGCTTTCTTT. The chain has TRBV4-2 and TRBJ1-1, with no clear D. Germline V gene data show CDR1 as LGHNA and CDR2 as YNFKEQ. There are 14 residues in the CDR3. Trimming took 0 bases from V and 0 from J, leaving 5 bases between them.

This chain uses TRBV14 with TRBJ1-3, with 7 bases identical to TRBD1. This CDR3 contains 14 residues. Germline V gene sequence: CDR1 SGHDN, CDR2 FVKESK. The CDR3 DNA sequence: TGTGCTATCATTGGACAGGCCTCTGGAAACACCATATATTTT. Protein: CAIIGQASGNTIYF.

This chain joins TRBV7-2 and TRBJ2-1, with 14 bases aligning to TRBD2. Trimming at V came to 4 bases and at J to 8 bases, leaving 4 bases not matched to a gene. Per the germline V gene, CDR1 is SGHTA and CDR2 is FQGNSA. The CDR3 totals 15 residues. The CDR3 DNA reads as TGTGCCAGCAGCTCCGGACTAGCGGGGGGTTATGAGCAGTTCTTC. Encoded protein: CASSSGLAGGYEQFF.

The rearrangement links TRBV6-5 to TRBJ2-2; 7 nucleotides align to TRBD1. With 5 bases clipped from V and 7 bases from J, the junction kept 4 bases outside the gene matches. CDR3 length: 13 residues. Germline V gene sequence: CDR1 MNHEY, CDR2 SVGAGI. The CDR3 bases are TGTGCCAGCAGTCCACAGGGGAACGGGGAGCTGTTTTTT. It specifies CASSPQGNGELFF.

The V gene is TRBV9, the J gene TRBJ2-1, with TRBD1 as a possible D gene (5 bases). V lost 0 bases and J 5 bases, leaving 15 bases between the germline ends. The CDR3 length is 16 residues. Germline CDR1 is SGDLS and CDR2 is YYNGEE. CDR3 nucleotide sequence: TGTGCCAGCAGCGTAGGTTCGGCAGGGCGGCACAATGAGCAGTTCTTC. Protein: CASSVGSAGRHNEQFF.

The genes are TRBV7-2 and TRBJ1-4; no reliable D call. Germline V gene sequence: CDR1 SGHTA, CDR2 FQGNSA. Between the trimmed V and J ends, which lost 4 bases and 8 bases, there was a span of 11 bases. CDR3 size: 13 residues. CDR3 in DNA: TGTGCCAGCAGCTCTTCTACGGGGGAAAAACTGTTTTTT. Its translation is CASSSSTGEKLFF.

This sequence joins TRBV9 and TRBJ2-7; TRBD1 agrees at 8 bases. There are 15 residues in the CDR3. The junction had 11 bases not matched to a gene; V was cut back by 6 bases and J by 3 bases. Germline V lookup: CDR1 SGDLS, CDR2 YYNGEE. CDR3 nucleotide sequence: TGTGCCAGCACCCCAAAGCAGGACAGGGTCTACGAGCAGTACTTC. The encoded protein is CASTPKQDRVYEQYF.

The chain couples TRBV28 to TRBJ1-4, with D possibly being TRBD1 (5 bases). Germline values: CDR1 MDHEN, CDR2 SYDVKM. This CDR3 contains 13 residues. Deletions cut 3 bases from V and 14 bases from J, with 16 bases between. The CDR3 reads CASSLGGGTGLFF. The CDR3 nucleotides are TGTGCCAGCAGTTTGGGCGGAGGGACCGGCCTGTTTTTT.

The V gene is TRBV6-5, the J gene TRBJ1-2; D unresolved. Looked up from germline, CDR1 is MNHEY and CDR2 is SVGAGI. Trimming took 0 bases from V and 5 from J, leaving 10 bases between them. The CDR3 is 14 residues long. The CDR3 is CASSYSRGAYGYTF. The CDR3 DNA reads as TGTGCCAGCAGTTACTCGAGAGGAGCGTATGGCTACACCTTC.

Regarding this clone: Other DNA sequences in the sample encode the same CDR3. J is TRBJ2-1 and V is TRBV15; possible D gene TRBD2, 6 bases. V lost 1 base, J lost 5 bases, and 21 bases lay in between. The germline gives CDR1 LNHNV, CDR2 YYDKDF (reference sequence). The CDR3 contains 18 residues. DNA for the CDR3: TGTGCCACCAGCAGAGGACCCCTTAGTCTGGGAGGACACAATGAGCAGTTCTTC. It translates to CATSRGPLSLGGHNEQFF.

The chain carries TRBV5-1 and TRBJ2-3; the match to TRBD2 covers 14 bases. This CDR3 has 17 amino acids. V dropped 4 bases and J dropped 3; count of bases not matched to a gene: 7. Germline V gene lookup returns CDR1 SGHRS and CDR2 YFSETQ. As DNA, the CDR3 is TGCGCCAGCAGCAAAAGGACTAGCGGGGGGACAACAGATACGCAGTATTTT. Its protein is CASSKRTSGGTTDTQYF.

V is TRBV5-6 and J is TRBJ1-5; a weak D match, TRBD1 (5 bases). The CDR3 is made up of 13 amino acids. V was cut by 4 bases and J by 6 bases, with 11 bases left in between. CDR1 SGHDT and CDR2 YYEEEE come from the germline V gene. The chain's CDR3 is CASSTRVGQPQHF. The CDR3, as DNA: TGTGCCAGCAGCACCAGGGTGGGTCAGCCCCAGCATTTT.

The chain combines TRBV19 with TRBJ1-5; D ambiguous. V dropped 3 bases and J dropped 0 bases, with 18 bases sitting between them. The V gene's germline CDR1 is LNHDA and CDR2 SQIVND (reference sequence). The CDR3 is 18 amino acids. CDR3 coding DNA: TGTGCCAGTAGTATGGGAGTGGGTCCCCCCTATAGCAATCAGCCCCAGCATTTT. This gives the protein CASSMGVGPPYSNQPQHF.

The chain is built from TRBV5-6 and TRBJ1-1; 7 bases align to TRBD1. V trimming: 0 bases; J trimming: 1 base; junction bases outside the gene matches: 6. Germline V gene lookup returns CDR1 SGHDT and CDR2 YYEEEE. The CDR3 is made up of 16 amino acids. The CDR3 DNA is TGTGCCAGCAGCTTGGAGGGGACAGTCTGGAACACTGAAGCTTTCTTT. As protein: CASSLEGTVWNTEAFF.

V is TRBV10-3 and J is TRBJ2-1; TRBD1 agrees at 7 bases. The junction had 5 bases not matched to a gene; V was cut back by 6 bases and J by 0 bases. Germline V gene sequence: CDR1 ENHRY, CDR2 SYGVKD. The CDR3 totals 15 residues. The DNA for the CDR3 is TGTGCCATCAGGGGGGACAGCAGCTCCTACAATGAGCAGTTCTTC. As protein: CAIRGDSSSYNEQFF.

The gene calls are TRBV27 and TRBJ1-1; D remains ambiguous. CDR1 MNHEY and CDR2 SMNVEV come from the germline V gene (reference sequence). Trimming removed 8 bases from V and 1 base from J, with 11 bases in between. The CDR3 is 13 residues long. CDR3 sequence reads: CASATPSNTEAFF. The CDR3 bases are TGTGCCAGCGCAACACCCTCGAACACTGAAGCTTTCTTT.

This clone was seen once. The chain couples TRBV9 to TRBJ2-6; D not resolved. With 3 bases removed from V and 0 bases from J, the gap between germline ends came to 7 bases. This CDR3 has 15 residues. Germline values: CDR1 SGDLS, CDR2 YYNGEE. The CDR3 loop reads CASSAFSSGANVLTF. In DNA, the CDR3 is TGTGCCAGCAGCGCCTTTAGCTCTGGGGCCAACGTCCTGACTTTC.

This chain links TRBV5-8 with TRBJ1-4; D is uncertain. V was clipped by 4 bases and J by 6 bases, with 13 bases between them. The CDR3 runs to 14 residues. CDR1 is SGHTS, CDR2 YDEGEE, per germline. CDR3 region: CASSRGQDYEKLFF. CDR3 bases: TGTGCCAGCAGCCGAGGGCAGGACTATGAAAAACTGTTTTTT.

The chain uses TRBV6-5 and TRBJ1-2, with D maybe TRBD1 (6 bases). The CDR3 has 15 amino acids. CDR1 and CDR2 (germline): MNHEY, SVGAGI. Between the trimmed V and J ends, which lost 6 bases and 4 bases, there was a span of 18 bases. This chain's CDR3 is CASRGNRESSYGYTF. In DNA, the CDR3 is TGTGCCAGCAGGGGTAACAGGGAGTCTAGCTATGGCTACACCTTC.

The rearrangement uses TRBV10-2 and TRBJ1-4; 7 bases are shared with TRBD1. The ends lost 8 bases at V and 5 bases at J; junction bases unmatched: 14. The length of the CDR3 is 16 residues. Germline V gene data show CDR1 as WSHSY and CDR2 as SAAADI. CDR3 sequence: CASGEGPGGENEKLFF. In DNA, the CDR3 is TGCGCCAGCGGGGAAGGTCCAGGGGGAGAGAATGAAAAACTGTTTTTT.